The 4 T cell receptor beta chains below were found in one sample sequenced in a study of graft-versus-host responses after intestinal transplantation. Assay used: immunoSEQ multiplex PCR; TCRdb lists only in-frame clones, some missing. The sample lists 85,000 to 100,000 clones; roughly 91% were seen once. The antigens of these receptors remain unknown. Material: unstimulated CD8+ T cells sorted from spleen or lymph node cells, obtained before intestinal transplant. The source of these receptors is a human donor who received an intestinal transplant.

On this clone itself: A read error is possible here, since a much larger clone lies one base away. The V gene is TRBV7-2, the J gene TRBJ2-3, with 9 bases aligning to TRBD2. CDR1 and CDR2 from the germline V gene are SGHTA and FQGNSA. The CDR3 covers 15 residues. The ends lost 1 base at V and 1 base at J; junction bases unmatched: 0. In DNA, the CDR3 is TGTGCCAGCAGCTTAGAGCGGGGGGGCACAGATACGCAGTATTTT. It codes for CASSLERGGTDTQYF.

CDR3: CASSFPRGGADDTQYF. The CDR3 DNA reads as TGTGCCAGCAGCTTTCCCCGGGGGGGGGCGGACGATACGCAGTATTTT. V is TRBV7-9 and J is TRBJ2-3, with 8 bases lining up with TRBD2. With V trimmed by 3 bases and J by 6 bases, 11 bases remained unmatched. Germline V gene sequence: CDR1 SEHNR, CDR2 FQNEAQ (reference sequence). The CDR3 is 16 residues long. The full variable domain, completed using reference TRBV7-9 and TRBJ2-3, is DTGVSQNPRHKITKRGQNVTFRCDPISEHNRLYWYRQTLGQGPEFLTYFQNEAQLEKSRLLSDRFSAERPKGSFSTLEIQRTEQGDSAMYLCASSFPRGGADDTQYFGPGTRLTVL.

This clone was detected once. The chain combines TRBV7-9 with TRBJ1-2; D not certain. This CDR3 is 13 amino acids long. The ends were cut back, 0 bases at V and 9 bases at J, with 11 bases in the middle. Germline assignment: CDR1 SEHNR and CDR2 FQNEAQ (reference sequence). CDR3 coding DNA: TGTGCCAGCAGCTTAGCGGAGACCGGGAGCTACACCTTC. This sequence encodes CASSLAETGSYTF.

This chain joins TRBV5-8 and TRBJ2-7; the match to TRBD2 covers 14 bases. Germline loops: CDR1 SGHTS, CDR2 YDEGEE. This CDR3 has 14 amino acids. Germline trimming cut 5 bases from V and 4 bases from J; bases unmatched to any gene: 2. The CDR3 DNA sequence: TGTGCCAGCAGTTGGACTAGCGGGGGGTACGAGCAGTACTTC. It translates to CASSWTSGGYEQYF.